This T cell receptor (beta chain) emerged from a study of cytomegalovirus exposure and HLA in healthy donors. CDR1 SGHTA and CDR2 FQGNSA come from the germline V gene. The CDR3 has 15 amino acids. Trimming took 4 bases from V and 6 from J, leaving 13 bases between them. With 60 Vbeta and 13 Jbeta primers, the PCR was carried out. Assay used: immunoSEQ multiplex PCR; TCRdb lists only in-frame clones, some missing. The sample has some 150,000 clones; the top ten hold 0.7% to 1%. This chain links TRBV7-2 with TRBJ1-6; possible D gene TRBD1, 6 bases. The sample consisted of PBMCs. The TCR comes from a woman aged 18 to 35 in good health and CMV-seropositive. CDR3 residues: CASSSPGQLNSPLHF. Written as DNA, the CDR3 is TGTGCCAGCAGCTCCCCCGGACAGCTTAATTCACCCCTCCACTTT. Full variable domain (outside the CDR3, taken from reference TRBV7-2 and TRBJ1-6): GAGVSQSPSNKVTEKGKDVELRCDPISGHTALYWYRQSLGQGLEFLIYFQGNSAPDKSGLPSDRFSAERTGGSVSTLTIQRTQQEDSAVYLCASSSPGQLNSPLHFGNGTRLTVT.